Reported below is one T cell receptor beta chain. This entry belongs to a study of blood T cell repertoires in COVID-19. The germline V gene has CDR1 LNHDA and CDR2 SQIVND (reference sequence). The CDR3 extends over 16 amino acids. The ends lost 5 bases at V and 7 bases at J; junction bases unmatched: 9. Study processing details: Using reference gene primer amplification, nucleated cell counts were estimated. The protocol was immunoSEQ multiplex PCR, while the TCRdb copy is restricted to in-frame clones and leaves out a portion. V, J and clone size derive from that table, while D and trimming were established from the DNA sequence. The sample contains around 60,000 clones, about 76% of which appear only once.

V is TRBV19 and J is TRBJ1-6, with 9 bases aligning to TRBD1. The sample taken for sequencing was peripheral blood. This receptor was obtained from an elderly woman with active or convalescent COVID-19. This CDR3 reads CASSAPPGQGNSPLHF. CDR3 in DNA: TGTGCCAGTAGTGCCCCTCCGGGACAGGGCAATTCACCCCTCCACTTT.